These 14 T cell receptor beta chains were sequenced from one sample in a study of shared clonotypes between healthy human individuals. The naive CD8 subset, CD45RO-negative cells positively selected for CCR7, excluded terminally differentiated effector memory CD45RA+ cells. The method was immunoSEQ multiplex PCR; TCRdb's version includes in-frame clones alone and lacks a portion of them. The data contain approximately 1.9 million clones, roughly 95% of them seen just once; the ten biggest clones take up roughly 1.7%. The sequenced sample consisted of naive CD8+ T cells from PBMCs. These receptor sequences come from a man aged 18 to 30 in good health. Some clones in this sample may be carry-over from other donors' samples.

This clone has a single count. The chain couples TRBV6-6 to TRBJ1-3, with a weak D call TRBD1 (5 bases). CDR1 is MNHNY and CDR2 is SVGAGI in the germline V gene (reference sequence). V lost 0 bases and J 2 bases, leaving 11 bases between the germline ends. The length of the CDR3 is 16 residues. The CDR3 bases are TGTGCCAGCAGTTACTCGCCGGGACCGGCTGGAAACACCATATATTTT. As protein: CASSYSPGPAGNTIYF.

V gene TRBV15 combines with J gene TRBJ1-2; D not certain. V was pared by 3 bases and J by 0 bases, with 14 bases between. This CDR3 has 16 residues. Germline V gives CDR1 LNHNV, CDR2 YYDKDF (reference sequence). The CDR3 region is CATSSNRDPANYGYTF. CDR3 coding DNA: TGTGCCACCAGCAGTAACCGGGATCCAGCTAACTATGGCTACACCTTC.

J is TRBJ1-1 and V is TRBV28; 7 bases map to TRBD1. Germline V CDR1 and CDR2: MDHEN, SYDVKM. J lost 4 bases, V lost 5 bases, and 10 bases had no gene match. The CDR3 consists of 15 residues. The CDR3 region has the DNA TGTGCCAGCAGTCTACGACAGACAGGGAGCACTGAAGCTTTCTTT. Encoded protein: CASSLRQTGSTEAFF.

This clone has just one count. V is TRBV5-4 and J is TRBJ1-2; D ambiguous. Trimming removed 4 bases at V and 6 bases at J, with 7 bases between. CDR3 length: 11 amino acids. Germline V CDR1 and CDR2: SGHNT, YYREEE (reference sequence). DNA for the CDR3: TGTGCCAGCAGCAAAAGTAATGGCTACACCTTC. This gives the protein CASSKSNGYTF.

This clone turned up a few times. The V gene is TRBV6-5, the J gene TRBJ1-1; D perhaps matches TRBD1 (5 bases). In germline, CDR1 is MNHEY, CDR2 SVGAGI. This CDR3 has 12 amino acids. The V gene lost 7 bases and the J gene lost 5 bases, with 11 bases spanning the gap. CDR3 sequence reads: CASTTGSTEAFF. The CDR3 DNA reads TGTGCCAGCACTACAGGCTCAACTGAAGCTTTCTTT.

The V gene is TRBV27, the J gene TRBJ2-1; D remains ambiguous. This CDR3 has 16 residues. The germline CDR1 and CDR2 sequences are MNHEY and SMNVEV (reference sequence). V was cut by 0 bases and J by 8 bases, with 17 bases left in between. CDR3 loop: CASSLSIAYAGDEQFF. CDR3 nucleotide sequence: TGTGCCAGCAGTTTATCGATTGCCTACGCCGGAGATGAGCAGTTCTTC.

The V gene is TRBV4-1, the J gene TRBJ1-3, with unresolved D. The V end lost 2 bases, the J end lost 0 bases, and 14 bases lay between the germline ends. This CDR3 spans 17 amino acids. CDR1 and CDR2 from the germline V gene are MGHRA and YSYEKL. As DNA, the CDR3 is TGCGCCAGCAGCCAAATTGTCAGCCGGGTCTCTGGAAACACCATATATTTT. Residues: CASSQIVSRVSGNTIYF.

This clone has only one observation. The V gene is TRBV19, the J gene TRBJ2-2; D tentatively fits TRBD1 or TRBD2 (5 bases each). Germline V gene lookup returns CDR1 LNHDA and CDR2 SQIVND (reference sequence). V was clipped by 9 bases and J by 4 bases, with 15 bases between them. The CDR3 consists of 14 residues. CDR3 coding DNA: TGTGCCAGCGGCTTGGGGGAGAGCACCGGGGAGCTGTTTTTT. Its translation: CASGLGESTGELFF.

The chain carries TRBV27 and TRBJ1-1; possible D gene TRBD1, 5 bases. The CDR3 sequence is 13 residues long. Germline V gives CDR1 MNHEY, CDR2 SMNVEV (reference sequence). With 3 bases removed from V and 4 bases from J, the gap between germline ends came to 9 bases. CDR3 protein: CASSFGGATEAFF. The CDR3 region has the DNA TGTGCCAGCAGTTTCGGTGGGGCCACTGAAGCTTTCTTT.

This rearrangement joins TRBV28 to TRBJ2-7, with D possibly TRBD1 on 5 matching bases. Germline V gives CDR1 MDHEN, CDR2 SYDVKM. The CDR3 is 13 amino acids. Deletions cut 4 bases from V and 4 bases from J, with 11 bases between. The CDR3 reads CASSWTPAYEQYF. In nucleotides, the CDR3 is TGTGCCAGCAGTTGGACACCTGCTTACGAGCAGTACTTC.

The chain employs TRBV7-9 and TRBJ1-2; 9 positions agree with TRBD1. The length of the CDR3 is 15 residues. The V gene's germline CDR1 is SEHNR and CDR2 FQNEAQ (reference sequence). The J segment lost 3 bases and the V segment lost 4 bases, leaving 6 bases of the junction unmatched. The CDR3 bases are TGTGCCAGCAGCTCAGGGGACAGGGCAGACTATGGCTACACCTTC. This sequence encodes CASSSGDRADYGYTF.

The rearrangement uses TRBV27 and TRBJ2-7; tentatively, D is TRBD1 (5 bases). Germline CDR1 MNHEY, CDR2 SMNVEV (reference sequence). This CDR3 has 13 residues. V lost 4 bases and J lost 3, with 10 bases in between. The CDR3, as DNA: TGTGCCAGCAGTTCGATTGACAGCTACGAGCAGTACTTC. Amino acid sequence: CASSSIDSYEQYF.

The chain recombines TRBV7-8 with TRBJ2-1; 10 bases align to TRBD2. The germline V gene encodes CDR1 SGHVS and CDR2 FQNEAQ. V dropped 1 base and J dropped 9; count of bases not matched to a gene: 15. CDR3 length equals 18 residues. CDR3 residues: CASSLENRAGGPLSEQFF. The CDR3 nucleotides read TGTGCCAGCAGCTTAGAAAATCGAGCGGGAGGGCCTCTCAGTGAGCAGTTCTTC.

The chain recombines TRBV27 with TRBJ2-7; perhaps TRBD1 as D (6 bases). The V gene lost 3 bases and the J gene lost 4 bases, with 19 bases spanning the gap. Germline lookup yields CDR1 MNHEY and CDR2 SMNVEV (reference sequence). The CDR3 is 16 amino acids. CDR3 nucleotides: TGTGCCAGCAGTTTTGGTTTCGGGGACACATCTTACGAGCAGTACTTC. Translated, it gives CASSFGFGDTSYEQYF.